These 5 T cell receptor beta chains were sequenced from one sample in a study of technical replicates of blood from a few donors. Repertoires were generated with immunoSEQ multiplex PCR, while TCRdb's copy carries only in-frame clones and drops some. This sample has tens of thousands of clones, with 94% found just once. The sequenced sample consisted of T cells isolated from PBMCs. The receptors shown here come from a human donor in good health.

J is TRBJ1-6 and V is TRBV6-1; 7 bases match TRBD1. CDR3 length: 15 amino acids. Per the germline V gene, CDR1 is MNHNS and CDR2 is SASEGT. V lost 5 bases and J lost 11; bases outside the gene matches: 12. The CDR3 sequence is CASSPDRSATAPLHF. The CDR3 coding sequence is TGTGCCAGCAGTCCGGACAGGTCGGCGACAGCACCCCTCCACTTT.

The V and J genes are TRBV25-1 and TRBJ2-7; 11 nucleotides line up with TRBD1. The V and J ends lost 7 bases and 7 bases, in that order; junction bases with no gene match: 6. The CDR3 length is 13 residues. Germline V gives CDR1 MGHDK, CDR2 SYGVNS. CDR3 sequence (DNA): TGTGCCAGCAACCGGGACAGGGGGTCGGAGCAGTACTTC. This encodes CASNRDRGSEQYF.

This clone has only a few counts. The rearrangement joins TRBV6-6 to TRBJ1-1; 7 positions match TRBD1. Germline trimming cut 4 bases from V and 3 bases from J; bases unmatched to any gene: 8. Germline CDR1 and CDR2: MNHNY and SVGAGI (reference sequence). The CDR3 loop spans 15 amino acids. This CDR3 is CASSFTSGQHTEAFF. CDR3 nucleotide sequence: TGTGCCAGCAGTTTCACCTCGGGACAGCACACTGAAGCTTTCTTT.

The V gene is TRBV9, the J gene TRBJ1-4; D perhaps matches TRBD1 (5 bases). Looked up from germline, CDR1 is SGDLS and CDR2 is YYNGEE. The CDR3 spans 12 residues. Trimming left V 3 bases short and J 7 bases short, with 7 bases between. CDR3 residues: CASSGGGEKLFF. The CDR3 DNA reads TGTGCCAGCAGCGGCGGGGGTGAAAAACTGTTTTTT. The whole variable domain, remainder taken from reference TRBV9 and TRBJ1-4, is DSGVTQTPKHLITATGQRVTLRCSPRSGDLSVYWYQQSLDQGLQFLIQYYNGEERAKGNILERFSAQQFPDLHSELNLSSLELGDSALYFCASSGGGEKLFFGSGTQLSVL.

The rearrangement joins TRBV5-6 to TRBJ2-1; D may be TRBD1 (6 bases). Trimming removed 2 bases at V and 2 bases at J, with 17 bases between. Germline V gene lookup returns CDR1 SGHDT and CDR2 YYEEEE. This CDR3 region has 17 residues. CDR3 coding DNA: TGTGCCAGCAGCTTAGGGGGAGAGCCTTGGACCTACAATGAGCAGTTCTTC. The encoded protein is CASSLGGEPWTYNEQFF.